This T cell receptor (beta chain) was sequenced during a study of T cells in Graves' hyperthyroidism and ophthalmopathy. Not enrolled were patients with uncontrolled infection, other autoimmune disease, pregnancy or lactation. TCR beta CDR3 sequences were amplified from RNA transcripts. The TCR CDR3 first-round RT-PCR relied on the HTBI primer set. In TCRdb, the multiplex PCR reads were re-called with MiXCR into one record per CDR3 protein. The sample consists of under 700,000 distinct CDR3 sequences, 16% of them appearing once. This clonotype was detected many times. CDR3 length: 15 amino acids. CDR1 is SGHAT and CDR2 is FQDESV in the germline V gene (reference sequence). The ends were cut back, 4 bases at V and 3 bases at J, with 13 bases in the middle.

The source of this sequence is a woman aged 18 to 35 with Graves' hyperthyroidism. The V and J genes are TRBV11-1 and TRBJ2-1; D is possibly TRBD1 (6 bases). The sample taken for sequencing was blood. The CDR3 DNA reads as TGTGCCAGCAGCTCTACAGGGACCTACTACAATGAGCAGTTCTTC. Its protein is CASSSTGTYYNEQFF.